The T cell receptor (beta chain) described here comes from a study of blood T cell repertoires in COVID-19. Overall study context: Collection of acute and convalescent COVID-19 samples took place in the United States, Italy and Spain. From T cells, B-cell-depleted T cells, or PBMCs came the material, which was cDNA or gDNA.

Authors' methods: By means of reference gene primer amplification, nucleated cell counts were estimated. Only in-frame clones appear in the TCRdb table, and some are missing; sequencing was by immunoSEQ multiplex PCR. That table gives V, J and clone size, and the DNA gave D and trimming. The sample carries around 160,000 clones, around 84% recorded once. The CDR3 is made up of 14 amino acids. V shed 2 bases, J shed 1 base, and the junction held 2 bases outside the gene matches. Germline CDR1 is SGHRS and CDR2 is YFSETQ. This TCR came from a woman older than 75 with acute or convalescent COVID-19. The chain is built from TRBV5-1 and TRBJ2-5; 7 bases are a match to TRBD2. Sequenced material: peripheral blood. The CDR3 coding sequence is TGCGCCAGCAGCTTCGGCGGGAGCCAAGAGACCCAGTACTTC. It translates to CASSFGGSQETQYF. The whole variable domain, filled in from reference TRBV5-1 and TRBJ2-5, reads KAGVTQTPRYLIKTRGQQVTLSCSPISGHRSVSWYQQTPGQGLQFLFEYFSETQRNKGNFPGRFSGRQFSNSRSEMNVSTLELGDSALYLCASSFGGSQETQYFGPGTRLLVL.